This T cell receptor beta chain stems from a study of blood T cell repertoires in COVID-19. The CDR3 consists of 13 residues. With V trimmed by 7 bases and J by 3 bases, 3 bases remained unmatched. Germline V CDR1 and CDR2: LNHDA, SQIVND (reference sequence). The table came from immunoSEQ multiplex PCR; TCRdb's copy has only in-frame clones and leaves some out. The repertoire includes 300,000 to 450,000 clones, about 92% of them detected once, and just under 4% sits in the top ten. The receptor's source is an older woman with COVID-19, enrolled during active disease. The V call is TRBV19, the J call TRBJ1-5, with TRBD1 identical over 7 bases. Sequencing used peripheral blood. The CDR3 region has the DNA TGTGCCAGTATGGGACAGACCAATCAGCCCCAGCATTTT. This sequence encodes CASMGQTNQPQHF.